Given below is one T cell receptor (beta chain) in context. Antigen: not known. CD4+ cells yielded CD45RA+ naive and CD45RA-negative memory subsets. Researchers ran the assay at a deep level. TCRdb's table, derived via immunoSEQ multiplex PCR, lists solely in-frame clones and lacks some. The sample records some 2.3 million clones, 90% to 95% being singletons. The data are from a study of shared clonotypes between healthy human individuals. Study outcomes and limitations: The study generally estimated greater richness for naive than memory subsets.

Germline V lookup: CDR1 MDHEN, CDR2 SYDVKM. The CDR3 length is 14 residues. Unmatched junction bases numbered 6, after V lost 7 bases and J lost 0 bases. This TCR was sampled from a man aged 18 to 30 in good health. Some clones in this sample may be carry-over from other donors' samples. Source material: naive CD4+ T cells from PBMCs. The subset: CD45RA+ positively selected. The chain has TRBV28 and TRBJ2-7; TRBD2 agrees at 7 bases. CDR3 in amino acids: CASIGSGISYEQYF. DNA for the CDR3: TGTGCCAGCATAGGAAGCGGGATCTCCTACGAGCAGTACTTC.